This entry describes one T cell receptor (beta chain). The target antigen is unknown. The data derive from a study of post-analysis software for immune sequencing data. About the study: Disease trajectories encompassed relapsing-remitting, secondary progressive and progressive-relapsing multiple sclerosis. Overall study results and limits: In patients, TRBV5-6, TRBV5-1 and TRBV20-1 belonged to roughly five TRBV segments found more frequently than in controls.

Prepared libraries of TCR beta cDNA carried unique molecular identifiers. In TCRdb, the PCR reads were re-called with MiXCR into one record per CDR3 protein. Of about 400,000 distinct CDR3 sequences listed, 30% to 45% were seen once; the top ten hold 10% to 15%. CDR3 length: 20 amino acids. Germline V gene sequence: CDR1 LGHNA, CDR2 YNFKEQ. Trimming left V 1 base short and J 1 base short, with 23 bases between. The origin of this receptor is a girl aged 5-17 years with multiple sclerosis. The sequenced sample consisted of blood. The chain combines TRBV4-2 with TRBJ2-1, with D perhaps matching TRBD2 (7 bases). The DNA of the CDR3 is TGTGCCAGCAGCCAAGTTAGGCGGGGGCAGGCAATCGGATCCTACAATGAGCAGTTCTTC. Amino acid sequence: CASSQVRRGQAIGSYNEQFF.